The clone carrying this T cell receptor (beta chain) has only a few counts. The antigen remains unidentified. This specimen comes from a study of beta chain features in type 1 diabetes. General study results and limits: VDJ junctions from patients with type 1 diabetes contained fewer insertions and more deletions. Shorter TCRB CDR3s, moderately but significantly so, were found in Type 1 diabetes patients in all four CD4+ subsets. A PCR bias possibly favoring shorter templates would apply equally to patients and controls.

The trim removed 3 bases at V and 3 bases at J, leaving 6 bases unmatched. Per the germline V gene, CDR1 is MGHDK and CDR2 is SYGVNS. The CDR3 runs 16 residues. Expressed TCRB transcripts were sequenced after all isolated RNA was converted to cDNA. Data came from immunoSEQ multiplex PCR; TCRdb stores just in-frame clones and leaves some out. The table includes hundreds of thousands of clones, about 14% detected once. Material for sequencing was naive CD4+ T cells from blood. The gene calls are TRBV25-1 and TRBJ2-2, with 8 bases matching TRBD2. The receptor was isolated from a woman aged 40 to 55 in good health. CDR3 residues: CASSDPGGADTGELFF. CDR3 bases: TGTGCCAGCAGTGACCCCGGGGGGGCGGACACCGGGGAGCTGTTTTTT. The complete variable domain, with remaining parts taken from reference TRBV25-1 and TRBJ2-2, reads EADIYQTPRYLVIGTGKKITLECSQTMGHDKMYWYQQDPGMELHLIHYSYGVNSTEKGDLSSESTVSRIRTEHFPLTLESARPSHTSQYLCASSDPGGADTGELFFGEGSRLTVL.